This entry lists 27 T cell receptor beta chains sequenced from one sample in a study of cytomegalovirus exposure and HLA in healthy donors. PCR amplification relied on 60 Vbeta primers (plus 13 Jbeta primers). Sequencing was performed with immunoSEQ multiplex PCR; in TCRdb, only in-frame clones are kept and a portion is missing. Across roughly 120,000 clones, the top ten clones capture more than 3.5% of the sample. The sequencing input was PBMCs. The receptors shown here come from a young man in good health and CMV-seronegative.

The chain couples TRBV7-9 to TRBJ1-1; the D is unclear. Germline V lookup: CDR1 SEHNR, CDR2 FQNEAQ (reference sequence). The CDR3 loop spans 13 amino acids. Trimming took 0 bases from V and 2 from J, leaving 4 bases between them. In DNA form, the CDR3 reads TGTGCCAGCAGCTTAGCGGCAAACACTGAAGCTTTCTTT. Amino acids: CASSLAANTEAFF. Variable domain in full (rest from reference TRBV7-9 and TRBJ1-1): DTGVSQNPRHKITKRGQNVTFRCDPISEHNRLYWYRQTLGQGPEFLTYFQNEAQLEKSRLLSDRFSAERPKGSFSTLEIQRTEQGDSAMYLCASSLAANTEAFFGQGTRLTVV.

V gene TRBV30 combines with J gene TRBJ2-1; 8 bases are shared with TRBD1. The CDR3 extends over 14 amino acids. The germline gives CDR1 GTSNPN, CDR2 SVGIG (reference sequence). The V gene end was trimmed by 6 bases and the J gene end by 4 bases; junction bases not matched to a gene: 8. CDR3 DNA: TGTGCCTGCTGTGACAGGGGCCTATACAATGAGCAGTTCTTC. This translates into CACCDRGLYNEQFF. Drawing the rest from reference TRBV30 and TRBJ2-1, the complete variable domain is SQTIHQWPATLVQPVGSPLSLECTVEGTSNPNLYWYRQAAGRGLQLLFYSVGIGQISSEVPQNLSASRPQDRQFILSSKKLLLSDSGFYLCACCDRGLYNEQFFGPGTRLTVL.

This chain joins TRBV25-1 and TRBJ1-4; the match to TRBD1 covers 10 bases. Germline CDR1 and CDR2: MGHDK and SYGVNS. J was trimmed by 5 bases and V by 8 bases; bases with no gene match: 8. The CDR3 is made up of 15 amino acids. CDR3: CASSGTGVRNEKLFF. CDR3 sequence (DNA): TGTGCCAGCTCCGGGACAGGGGTGAGGAATGAAAAACTGTTTTTT.

V gene TRBV6-1 combines with J gene TRBJ2-5, with 9 bases fitting TRBD1. Matching the DNA end better, TRBJ2-7 makes the J call doubtful. Germline-derived CDR1 and CDR2 are MNHNS and SASEGT. The length of the CDR3 is 15 residues. The CDR3 bases are TGTGCCAGCAGTGAAGCGGGACAGGGTGTGTACGAGCAGTACTTC. It translates to CASSEAGQGVYEQYF.

The V call is TRBV18, the J call TRBJ2-7; tentatively, D is TRBD1 (5 bases). Germline loops: CDR1 KGHSH, CDR2 LQKENI. V was pared by 2 bases and J by 7 bases, with 12 bases between. CDR3 length: 13 residues. DNA of the CDR3: TGTGCCAGCTCACCAGATCTTAGGGGAGAGCAGTACTTC. It translates to CASSPDLRGEQYF.

The chain recombines TRBV25-1 with TRBJ1-6, with a weak D call TRBD1 (5 bases). V was trimmed by 6 bases and J by 7 bases, leaving 10 bases between them. The CDR3 contains 13 residues. Per germline, CDR1 MGHDK and CDR2 SYGVNS. The DNA for the CDR3 is TGTGCCAGCAGATGGGACTCGAATTCACCCCTCCACTTT. Protein: CASRWDSNSPLHF.

The V gene is TRBV6-6, the J gene TRBJ2-1; the D gene is possibly TRBD2 (5 bases). The germline gives CDR1 MNHNY, CDR2 SVGAGI (reference sequence). The V end was cut by 6 bases, the J end by 2 bases, with 11 bases between. This CDR3 contains 14 residues. The CDR3 reads CASSPTSAYNEQFF. DNA for the CDR3: TGTGCCAGCAGCCCTACTAGTGCCTACAATGAGCAGTTCTTC.

The chain uses TRBV27 and TRBJ2-5, with D possibly matching TRBD2 (6 bases). The CDR3 sequence is 13 residues long. In germline, CDR1 is MNHEY, CDR2 SMNVEV (reference sequence). Trimming took off 0 bases at V and 6 bases at J, with 8 bases between the two ends. Here the CDR3 reads CASSLSGGQTQYF. CDR3 nucleotides: TGTGCCAGCAGTTTATCGGGGGGTCAGACCCAGTACTTC.

Remarks on this clone: Relative to the germline gene, one junction end is altered; a read error may explain this. The gene calls are TRBV2 and TRBJ2-2, with D perhaps TRBD2 (6 bases). Germline V gene sequence: CDR1 SNHLY, CDR2 FYNNEI. This CDR3 is 14 amino acids long. The CDR3, as DNA: TGTGCCAGCAGAGGTGGGGCCTTCGGCGGGGAGCCGTTTTTT. Translation gives CASRGGAFGGEPFF.

The rearrangement uses TRBV27 and TRBJ1-3; the match to TRBD1 covers 12 bases. Germline V gene lookup returns CDR1 MNHEY and CDR2 SMNVEV (reference sequence). The trim removed 1 base at V and 2 bases at J, leaving 6 bases unmatched. This CDR3 spans 18 amino acids. The DNA for the CDR3 is TGTGCCAGCAGTTTATTGGGACAGGGGGCTAAGGCTGGAAACACCATATATTTT. It encodes CASSLLGQGAKAGNTIYF.

This chain links TRBV28 with TRBJ2-5; possible D gene TRBD2, 5 bases. CDR1 is MDHEN and CDR2 is SYDVKM in the germline V gene. CDR3 length: 15 residues. V was shortened by 6 bases and J by 2 bases, with 16 bases between the two germline ends. CDR3 residues: CASRRRSTGQETQYF. The CDR3, as DNA: TGTGCCAGCAGGCGCAGATCTACGGGGCAAGAGACCCAGTACTTC.

This chain connects TRBV28 to TRBJ1-1; 8 bases line up with TRBD1. V shed 4 bases, J shed 10 bases, and the junction held 2 bases outside the gene matches. Germline CDR1 MDHEN, CDR2 SYDVKM. The CDR3 consists of 11 residues. In DNA, the CDR3 is TGTGCCAGCAGTTCCGACAGGGGAGCTTTCTTT. Protein product: CASSSDRGAFF.

The rearrangement joins TRBV6-1 to TRBJ1-4, with TRBD1 identical over 7 bases. Trimming took 4 bases from V and 3 from J; bases not matched to a gene: 14. The CDR3 consists of 18 residues. Germline-derived CDR1 and CDR2 are MNHNS and SASEGT. The CDR3 here is CASSATRWGTVSNEKLFF. The CDR3 region has the DNA TGTGCCAGCAGTGCCACAAGGTGGGGGACAGTCTCTAATGAAAAACTGTTTTTT.

CDR3 residues: CASRVLDPPGELFF. DNA for the CDR3: TGTGCCAGCAGGGTACTAGATCCCCCCGGGGAGCTGTTTTTT. The V gene is TRBV6-6, the J gene TRBJ2-2; the D gene is possibly TRBD2 (5 bases). CDR1 and CDR2 (germline): MNHNY, SVGAGI (reference sequence). Trimming took off 6 bases at V and 6 bases at J, with 14 bases between the two ends. The CDR3 is made up of 14 amino acids.

The chain combines TRBV7-2 with TRBJ2-5, with 9 bases that match TRBD1. Germline-derived CDR1 and CDR2 are SGHTA and FQGNSA. Germline trimming cut 3 bases from V and 4 bases from J; bases unmatched to any gene: 6. The CDR3 length is 15 residues. The CDR3 sequence: CASSFGQGQGETQYF. CDR3 sequence (DNA): TGTGCCAGCAGCTTTGGACAGGGGCAGGGAGAGACCCAGTACTTC.

V usage is TRBV7-2 and J usage is TRBJ2-3, with 8 bases lining up with TRBD2. Germline V gives CDR1 SGHTA, CDR2 FQGNSA. After removal of 2 bases from V and 2 bases from J, the junction contained 15 bases not matched to a gene. The CDR3 runs to 19 residues. CDR3 protein: CASSLRRTVSGVFTDTQYF. The CDR3 nucleotides read TGTGCCAGCAGCTTAAGAAGAACGGTTAGCGGGGTTTTCACAGATACGCAGTATTTT. The full variable domain, its missing parts supplied by reference TRBV7-2 and TRBJ2-3, is GAGVSQSPSNKVTEKGKDVELRCDPISGHTALYWYRQSLGQGLEFLIYFQGNSAPDKSGLPSDRFSAERTGGSVSTLTIQRTQQEDSAVYLCASSLRRTVSGVFTDTQYFGPGTRLTVL.

The chain is built from TRBV27 and TRBJ2-1, with 10 bases aligning to TRBD1. With V trimmed by 6 bases and J by 8 bases, 16 bases remained unmatched. In germline, CDR1 is MNHEY, CDR2 SMNVEV (reference sequence). The CDR3 has 17 amino acids. The CDR3 loop is CASREEFDRGLIDEQFF. The CDR3 bases are TGTGCCAGCAGGGAAGAGTTTGACAGGGGGCTGATCGATGAGCAGTTCTTC.

The V and J genes are TRBV7-2 and TRBJ2-5; perhaps TRBD1 as D (7 bases). V lost 5 bases, J lost 5 bases, and 15 bases lay in between. The CDR3 spans 14 residues. Germline CDR1 is SGHTA and CDR2 is FQGNSA. The CDR3 sequence: CASSPQGGWETQYF. CDR3 bases: TGTGCCAGCAGCCCCCAGGGGGGCTGGGAGACCCAGTACTTC.

In the case of this clone: The sample contains more than one DNA sequence encoding this CDR3. The V gene is TRBV10-3, the J gene TRBJ2-1, with 7 nucleotides matching TRBD2. The CDR3 has 14 amino acids. From germline, CDR1 is ENHRY and CDR2 SYGVKD. Germline trimming cut 3 bases from V and 5 bases from J; bases unmatched to any gene: 4. DNA of the CDR3: TGTGCCATCAGTGATGGCGGGGGACACAATGAGCAGTTCTTC. It is translated as CAISDGGGHNEQFF.

The chain couples TRBV7-8 to TRBJ2-2; TRBD2 agrees at 8 bases. V lost 0 bases, J lost 0 bases, and 9 bases stayed unmatched. Germline V lookup: CDR1 SGHVS, CDR2 FQNEAQ. The length of the CDR3 is 19 residues. The CDR3 region has the DNA TGTGCCAGCAGCTTAGCGCTTGTAGCGGGATATGCGAACACCGGGGAGCTGTTTTTT. The encoded protein is CASSLALVAGYANTGELFF.

The chain is built from TRBV2 and TRBJ2-3, with D perhaps matching TRBD2 (5 bases). The CDR3 is made up of 14 amino acids. Trimming shortened V by 2 bases and J by 1 base, and 7 bases separated the two germline ends. Per germline, CDR1 SNHLY and CDR2 FYNNEI. The CDR3 DNA sequence: TGTGCCAGCAGTGAAACAGCGGGCACAGATACGCAGTATTTT. It yields the protein CASSETAGTDTQYF. Combining the CDR3 with reference TRBV2 and TRBJ2-3 gives the whole variable domain EPEVTQTPSHQVTQMGQEVILRCVPISNHLYFYWYRQILGQKVEFLVSFYNNEISEKSEIFDDQFSVERPDGSNFTLKIRSTKLEDSAMYFCASSETAGTDTQYFGPGTRLTVL.

CDR3 DNA sequence: TGTGCCAGCAGCCGCGGACAGGGGGAAGTAAATGGCTACACCTTC. Translated: CASSRGQGEVNGYTF. This chain uses TRBV7-9 with TRBJ1-2; 10 bases line up with TRBD1. The J segment lost 6 bases and the V segment lost 5 bases, leaving 9 bases of the junction unmatched. The CDR3 covers 15 residues. Germline CDR1 reads SEHNR; CDR2 reads FQNEAQ (reference sequence).

The rearrangement links TRBV29-1 to TRBJ2-1; 10 bases are a match to TRBD1. This CDR3 spans 13 amino acids. The V and J ends lost 6 bases and 9 bases, in that order; junction bases with no gene match: 8. Germline CDR1 reads SQVTM; CDR2 reads ANQGSEA. CDR3 sequence (DNA): TGCAGCGTCCGGGGACAGGGGAAGGGTGAGCAGTTCTTC. This gives the protein CSVRGQGKGEQFF.

The chain has TRBV7-9 and TRBJ1-1; D perhaps matches TRBD1 (6 bases). Trimming took off 4 bases at V and 5 bases at J, with 14 bases between the two ends. The CDR3 totals 14 residues. Per germline, CDR1 SEHNR and CDR2 FQNEAQ (reference sequence). CDR3 DNA sequence: TGTGCCAGCAGCTACACAGGGTTAAGTACTGAAGCTTTCTTT. As protein: CASSYTGLSTEAFF.

Turning to this clone: The junction departs from germline at one end; a sequencing error may be responsible. Other DNA sequences within the sample encode an identical CDR3. The V and J genes are TRBV6-5 and TRBJ1-3; D not resolved. Per germline, CDR1 MNHEY and CDR2 SVGAGI. This CDR3 is 15 amino acids long. CDR3 amino acids: CASSYSHGTGNTIYF. The CDR3 nucleotides are TGTGCCAGCAGCTACTCCCACGGGACTGGAAACACCATATATTTT.

The J gene is TRBJ2-2, the V gene TRBV19; possible D gene TRBD2, 5 bases. Germline values: CDR1 LNHDA, CDR2 SQIVND (reference sequence). This CDR3 spans 17 amino acids. V was pared by 6 bases and J by 0 bases, with 17 bases between. The CDR3 is CASREGGSLSNTGELFF. The CDR3 DNA reads as TGTGCCAGTAGAGAGGGCGGCTCCTTATCGAACACCGGGGAGCTGTTTTTT.

V usage is TRBV11-3 and J usage is TRBJ1-1; TRBD1 agrees at 10 bases. The CDR3 sequence is 15 residues long. V was pared by 5 bases and J by 0 bases, with 3 bases of the junction left unmatched. The germline CDR1 and CDR2 sequences are SGHNT and YENEEA. CDR3 region: CASSRGTGVNTEAFF. The CDR3 nucleotides read TGTGCCAGCAGCCGGGGGACAGGGGTGAACACTGAAGCTTTCTTT.